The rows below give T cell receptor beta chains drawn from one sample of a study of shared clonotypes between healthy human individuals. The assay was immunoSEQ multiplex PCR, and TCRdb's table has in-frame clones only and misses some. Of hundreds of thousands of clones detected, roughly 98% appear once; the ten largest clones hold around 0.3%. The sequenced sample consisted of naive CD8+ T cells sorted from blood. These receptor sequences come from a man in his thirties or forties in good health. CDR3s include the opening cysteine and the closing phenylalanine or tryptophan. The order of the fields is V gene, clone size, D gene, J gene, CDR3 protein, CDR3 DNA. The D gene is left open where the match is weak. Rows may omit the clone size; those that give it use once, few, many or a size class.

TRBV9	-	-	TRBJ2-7	CASSVALQGGEQYF	TGTGCCAGCAGCGTAGCTCTACAGGGCGGGGAGCAGTACTTC
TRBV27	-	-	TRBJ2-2	CASSYNPGPPQGTGELFF	TGTGCCAGCAGTTACAACCCGGGACCCCCGCAGGGAACCGGGGAGCTGTTTTTT
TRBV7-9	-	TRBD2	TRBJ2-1	CASSLAAGGSFNEQFF	TGTGCCAGCAGCTTAGCAGCGGGAGGTTCATTCAATGAGCAGTTCTTC
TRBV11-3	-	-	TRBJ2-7	CASAGRDSYEQYF	TGTGCCAGCGCGGGCAGAGACTCCTACGAGCAGTACTTC
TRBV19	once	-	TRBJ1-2	CASSKGAGGYTF	TGTGCCAGTAGTAAAGGAGCCGGTGGCTACACCTTC
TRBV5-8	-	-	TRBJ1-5	CASSFMGGANQPQHF	TGTGCCAGCAGCTTTATGGGAGGAGCCAATCAGCCCCAGCATTTT
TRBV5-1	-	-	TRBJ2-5	CASSLRPFGYQETQYF	TGCGCCAGCAGCTTGCGGCCCTTCGGATACCAAGAGACCCAGTACTTC
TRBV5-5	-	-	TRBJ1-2	CASSLGTSYGYTF	TGTGCCAGCAGCTTGGGGACAAGCTATGGCTACACCTTC
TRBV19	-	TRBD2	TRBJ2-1	CASRRTSGSYNEQFF	TGTGCCAGTAGGAGGACTAGCGGGAGTTACAATGAGCAGTTCTTC
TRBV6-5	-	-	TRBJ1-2	CASSRSGPGGYTF	TGTGCCAGCAGCCGTTCAGGGCCCGGGGGCTACACCTTC
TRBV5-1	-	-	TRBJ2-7	CASSFFTMDSSYEQYF	TGCGCCAGCAGCTTCTTTACGATGGACAGCTCCTACGAGCAGTACTTC
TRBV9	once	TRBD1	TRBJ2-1	CASSYGTGESAEQFF	TGTGCCAGCAGCTACGGGACAGGGGAATCGGCTGAGCAGTTCTTC
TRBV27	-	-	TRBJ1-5	CASSPWSIDLPQPQHF	TGTGCCAGCAGCCCTTGGTCGATTGACCTGCCGCAGCCCCAGCATTTT
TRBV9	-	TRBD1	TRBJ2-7	CASSVGQGKYEQYF	TGTGCCAGCAGCGTGGGACAGGGGAAATACGAGCAGTACTTC
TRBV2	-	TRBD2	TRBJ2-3	CASRFSSGYTDTQYF	TGTGCCAGCAGATTTTCTAGCGGATACACAGATACGCAGTATTTT
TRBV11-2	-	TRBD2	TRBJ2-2	CASSLGTSGSWGELFF	TGTGCCAGCAGCCTAGGGACTAGCGGGAGTTGGGGGGAGCTGTTTTTT